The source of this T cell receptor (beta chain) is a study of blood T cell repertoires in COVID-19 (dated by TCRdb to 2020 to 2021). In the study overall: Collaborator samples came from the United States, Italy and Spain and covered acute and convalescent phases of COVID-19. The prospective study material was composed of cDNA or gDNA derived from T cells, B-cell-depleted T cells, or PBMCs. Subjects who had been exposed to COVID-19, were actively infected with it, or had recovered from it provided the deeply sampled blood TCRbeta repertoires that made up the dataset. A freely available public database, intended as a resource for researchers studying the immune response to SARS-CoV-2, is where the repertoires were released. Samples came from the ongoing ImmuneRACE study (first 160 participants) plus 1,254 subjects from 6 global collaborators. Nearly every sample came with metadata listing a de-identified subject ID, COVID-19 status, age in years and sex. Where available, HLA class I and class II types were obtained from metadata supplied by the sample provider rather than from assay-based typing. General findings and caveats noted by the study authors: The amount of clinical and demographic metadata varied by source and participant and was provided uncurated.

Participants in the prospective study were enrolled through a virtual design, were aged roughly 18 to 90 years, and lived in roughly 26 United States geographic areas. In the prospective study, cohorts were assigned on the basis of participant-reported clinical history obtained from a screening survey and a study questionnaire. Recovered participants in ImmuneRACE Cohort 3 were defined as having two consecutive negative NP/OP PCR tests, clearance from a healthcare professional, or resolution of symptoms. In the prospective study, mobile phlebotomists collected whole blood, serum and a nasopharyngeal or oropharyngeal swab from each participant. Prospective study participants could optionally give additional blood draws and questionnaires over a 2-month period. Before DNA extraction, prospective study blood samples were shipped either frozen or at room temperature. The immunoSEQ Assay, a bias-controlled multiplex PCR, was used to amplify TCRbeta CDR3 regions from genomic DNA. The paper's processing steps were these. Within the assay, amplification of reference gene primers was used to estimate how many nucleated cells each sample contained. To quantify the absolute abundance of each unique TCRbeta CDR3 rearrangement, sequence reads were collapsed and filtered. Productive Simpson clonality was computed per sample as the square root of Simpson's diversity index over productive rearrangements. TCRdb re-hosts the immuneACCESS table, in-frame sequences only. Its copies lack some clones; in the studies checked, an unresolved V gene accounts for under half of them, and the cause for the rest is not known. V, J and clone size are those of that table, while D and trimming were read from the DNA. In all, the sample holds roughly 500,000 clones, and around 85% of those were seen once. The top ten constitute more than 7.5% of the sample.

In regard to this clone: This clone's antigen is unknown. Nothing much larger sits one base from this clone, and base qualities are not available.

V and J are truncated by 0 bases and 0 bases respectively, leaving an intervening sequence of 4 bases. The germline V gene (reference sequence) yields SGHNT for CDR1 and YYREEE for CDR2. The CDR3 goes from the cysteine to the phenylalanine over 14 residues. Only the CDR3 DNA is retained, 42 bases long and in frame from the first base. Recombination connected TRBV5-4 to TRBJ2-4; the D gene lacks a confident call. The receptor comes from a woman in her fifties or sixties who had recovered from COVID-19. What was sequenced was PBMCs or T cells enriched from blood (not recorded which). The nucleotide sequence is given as TGTGCCAGCAGCTTGGACTTAGCCAAAAACATTCAGTACTTC. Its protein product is CASSLDLAKNIQYF.